This entry is about one T cell receptor beta chain. Its target is not known. Amplification used 60 Vbeta primers and 13 Jbeta primers. The assay was immunoSEQ multiplex PCR, and TCRdb's table has in-frame clones only and misses some. The sample has about 46,000 clones. With 1 base removed from V and 1 base from J, the gap between germline ends came to 6 bases. Germline V gives CDR1 SGHAT, CDR2 FQNNGV. The CDR3 contains 14 residues. The data are from a study of cytomegalovirus exposure and HLA in healthy donors. Across the study: In an earlier analysis, some 110 million unique TCR beta sequences were found from about 179 million T cells. Study observations and caveats: The study labeled more than 150 TCR beta chains cytomegalovirus-associated.

Sequenced input: PBMCs. The chain links TRBV11-2 to TRBJ2-3; D unclear. This sequence originates from a woman in her forties in good health and CMV-seronegative. DNA of the CDR3: TGTGCCAGCAGCTTAGTTGGGCGCACAGATACGCAGTATTTT. It specifies CASSLVGRTDTQYF.